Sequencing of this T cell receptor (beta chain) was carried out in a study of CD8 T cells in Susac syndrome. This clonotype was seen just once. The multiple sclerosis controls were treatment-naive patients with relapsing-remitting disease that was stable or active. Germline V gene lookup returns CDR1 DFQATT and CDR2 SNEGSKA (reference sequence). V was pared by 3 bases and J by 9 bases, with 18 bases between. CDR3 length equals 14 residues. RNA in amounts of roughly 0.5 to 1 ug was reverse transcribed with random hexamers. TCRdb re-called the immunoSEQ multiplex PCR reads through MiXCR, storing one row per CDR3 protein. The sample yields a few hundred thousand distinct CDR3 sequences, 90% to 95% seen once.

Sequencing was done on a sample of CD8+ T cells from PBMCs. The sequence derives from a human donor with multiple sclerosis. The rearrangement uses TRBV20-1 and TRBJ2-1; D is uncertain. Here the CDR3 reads CSARARPRYAEQFF. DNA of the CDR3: TGCAGTGCTAGGGCCCGACCCCGTTACGCTGAGCAGTTCTTC.